This T cell receptor beta chain was profiled in a study of T cells in Graves' hyperthyroidism and ophthalmopathy. Criteria for exclusion of patients were uncontrolled infection, other autoimmune disease, pregnancy or lactation. Isolation of PBMCs was performed on approximately 10 ml fresh peripheral blood. It was RNA transcripts that yielded the amplified TCR beta CDR3 regions. TCR CDR3 underwent first-round RT-PCR with the HTBI primer set. TCRdb analysed the multiplex PCR reads with MiXCR anew, one entry per CDR3 protein. The sample yields around 610,000 distinct CDR3 sequences, about 15% seen once. Overall study results and limits: A model of 13 V-J pairs discriminated ophthalmopathy from stable hyperthyroidism.

This CDR3 has 14 residues. J was trimmed by 7 bases and V by 5 bases; bases with no gene match: 9. This clonotype was seen ten or more times. Its antigen is undetermined. What was sequenced was blood. The sequence derives from a middle-aged woman with Graves' ophthalmopathy. V gene TRBV12-3 or TRBV12-4 combines with J gene TRBJ2-7; TRBD1 matches at 9 bases. As DNA, the CDR3 is TGTGCCAGCAGTCCCGGGACAGGGACGCGGGAGCAGTACTTC. It codes for CASSPGTGTREQYF.